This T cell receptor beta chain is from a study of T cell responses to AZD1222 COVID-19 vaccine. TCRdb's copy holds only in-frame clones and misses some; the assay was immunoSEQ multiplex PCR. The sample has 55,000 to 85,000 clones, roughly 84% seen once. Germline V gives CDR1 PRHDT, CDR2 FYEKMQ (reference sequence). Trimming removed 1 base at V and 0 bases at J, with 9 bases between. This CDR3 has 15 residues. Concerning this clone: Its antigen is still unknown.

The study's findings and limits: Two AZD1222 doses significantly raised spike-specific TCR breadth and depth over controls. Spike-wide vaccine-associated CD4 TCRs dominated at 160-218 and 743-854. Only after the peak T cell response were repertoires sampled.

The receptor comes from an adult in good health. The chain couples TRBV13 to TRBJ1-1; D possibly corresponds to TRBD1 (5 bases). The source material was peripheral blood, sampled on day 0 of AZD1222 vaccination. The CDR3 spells CASSLVPRVNTEAFF. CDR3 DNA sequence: TGTGCCAGCAGCTTAGTTCCCAGGGTGAACACTGAAGCTTTCTTT.